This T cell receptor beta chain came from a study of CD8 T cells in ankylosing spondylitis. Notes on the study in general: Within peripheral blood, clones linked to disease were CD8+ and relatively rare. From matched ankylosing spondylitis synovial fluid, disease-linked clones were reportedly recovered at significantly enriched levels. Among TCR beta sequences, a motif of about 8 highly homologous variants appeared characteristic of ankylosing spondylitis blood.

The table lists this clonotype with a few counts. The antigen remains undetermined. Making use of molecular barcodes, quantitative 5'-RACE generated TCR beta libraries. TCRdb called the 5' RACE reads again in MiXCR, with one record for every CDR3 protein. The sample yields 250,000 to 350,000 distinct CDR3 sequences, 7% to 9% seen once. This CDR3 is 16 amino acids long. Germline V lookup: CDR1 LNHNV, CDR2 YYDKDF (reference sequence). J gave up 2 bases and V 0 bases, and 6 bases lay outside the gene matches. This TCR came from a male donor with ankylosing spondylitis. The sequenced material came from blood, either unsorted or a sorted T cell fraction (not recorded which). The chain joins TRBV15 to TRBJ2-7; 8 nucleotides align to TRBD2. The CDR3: CATSRDLLAGAYEQYF. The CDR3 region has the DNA TGTGCCACCAGCAGAGATCTTCTAGCGGGTGCCTACGAGCAGTACTTC.